The 24 T cell receptor beta chains given below trace back to one sample, sequenced in a study of a mutant IDH1 vaccine in newly diagnosed glioma. Time point in this sample: week 35, safety follow-up. Each vaccine dose was 300 ug of mutant IDH1 20-mer peptide, with topical imiquimod. Here immunoSEQ multiplex PCR was the method, and the copy in TCRdb shows in-frame clones only, minus some. The sample carries about 66,000 clones, 65% to 75% recorded once. No antigen is known for these receptors. The sample in question was PBMCs, obtained from a glioma patient whose treatment included an IDH1 peptide vaccine. Receptors originate from a man in his forties or fifties with glioma.

This clone was found a few times. CDR3 coding DNA: TGTGCCAGCAGCCCTGGGACCGGAGTGGCAGCTTTCTTT. It codes for CASSPGTGVAAFF. The chain uses TRBV7-3 and TRBJ1-1, with D perhaps TRBD1 (5 bases). The CDR3 runs 13 residues. The germline V gene encodes CDR1 SGHTA and CDR2 FQGTGA. V shed 5 bases and J shed 10 bases, with 17 bases lying between them.

The CDR3 region is CASSEGMTEAFF. DNA of the CDR3: TGTGCCAGCAGTGAGGGCATGACTGAAGCTTTCTTT. The chain links TRBV2 to TRBJ1-1; D gene ambiguous. CDR1 SNHLY and CDR2 FYNNEI come from the germline V gene. Trimming pared 3 bases from V and 5 bases from J, leaving 7 bases between. This CDR3 has 12 residues.

The J gene is TRBJ2-7, the V gene TRBV7-9; tentatively, D is TRBD2 (6 bases). V shed 4 bases and J shed 5 bases, with 21 bases lying between them. This CDR3 region has 16 residues. CDR1 and CDR2 from the germline V gene are SEHNR and FQNEAQ (reference sequence). The CDR3 region is CASSSSRAGRMHEQYF. The CDR3, as DNA: TGTGCCAGCAGCTCCTCTCGGGCAGGGAGGATGCACGAGCAGTACTTC.

The chain joins TRBV2 to TRBJ2-2; TRBD1 agrees at 7 bases. Germline CDR1 reads SNHLY; CDR2 reads FYNNEI. This CDR3 is 15 amino acids long. Unmatched junction bases numbered 5, after V lost 1 base and J lost 6 bases. The DNA of the CDR3 is TGTGCCAGCAGTGAAGGACAGGGAGACGCCGGGGAGCTGTTTTTT. This sequence encodes CASSEGQGDAGELFF.

This clone was detected once. The gene calls are TRBV15 and TRBJ2-7; 7 bases are a match to TRBD2. The CDR3 has 14 residues. V was pared by 3 bases and J by 5 bases, with 7 bases of the junction left unmatched. CDR1 LNHNV and CDR2 YYDKDF come from the germline V gene (reference sequence). CDR3 loop: CATSSPGTMNEQYF. CDR3 coding DNA: TGTGCCACCAGCAGTCCGGGGACTATGAACGAGCAGTACTTC.

The chain combines TRBV4-3 with TRBJ1-2; D call uncertain. The CDR3 has 15 amino acids. Per the germline V gene, CDR1 is LGHNA and CDR2 is YSLEER. V shed 5 bases and J shed 0 bases, with 13 bases lying between them. The CDR3 spells CASSEALIANYGYTF. The CDR3 nucleotides read TGCGCCAGCAGCGAAGCGTTGATAGCTAACTATGGCTACACCTTC.

The V call is TRBV6-1, the J call TRBJ1-1, with unresolved D. Germline V gene sequence: CDR1 MNHNS, CDR2 SASEGT. The V gene lost 0 bases and the J gene lost 1 base, with 15 bases spanning the gap. The CDR3 loop spans 17 amino acids. As DNA, the CDR3 is TGTGCCAGCAGTGAAGCCCCATTAGGACCTACGAACACTGAAGCTTTCTTT. This sequence encodes CASSEAPLGPTNTEAFF.

The rearrangement uses TRBV2 and TRBJ2-3, with TRBD2 matching over 10 bases. The CDR3 extends over 14 amino acids. Germline CDR1 SNHLY, CDR2 FYNNEI. J gave up 4 bases and V 4 bases, and 2 bases lay outside the gene matches. In DNA form, the CDR3 reads TGTGCCAGCAGTGCAGGACTAGCGGCAGATACGCAGTATTTT. Its protein product is CASSAGLAADTQYF.

This chain uses TRBV19 with TRBJ1-5; TRBD1 is a possible D gene (5 bases). V lost 7 bases, J lost 7 bases, and 14 bases lay in between. Germline V CDR1 and CDR2: LNHDA, SQIVND (reference sequence). There are 13 residues in the CDR3. This CDR3 reads CASMSFGDQPQHF. DNA of the CDR3: TGTGCCAGTATGTCGTTTGGGGACCAGCCCCAGCATTTT.

The V call is TRBV28, the J call TRBJ1-1; D is perhaps TRBD1 (6 bases). This CDR3 region has 14 residues. In germline, CDR1 is MDHEN, CDR2 SYDVKM. The V end lost 7 bases, the J end lost 3 bases, and 15 bases lay between the germline ends. The chain's CDR3 is CASTGGRGYTEAFF. DNA for the CDR3: TGTGCCAGCACCGGAGGGAGGGGGTACACTGAAGCTTTCTTT.

The rearrangement joins TRBV5-1 to TRBJ1-2; a possible D gene is TRBD1 (5 bases). CDR1 and CDR2 (germline): SGHRS, YFSETQ. With 7 bases removed from V and 3 bases from J, the gap between germline ends came to 13 bases. The length of the CDR3 is 13 residues. The CDR3 DNA is TGCGCCAGCGCTGTGGGGGAGGACTATGGCTACACCTTC. The encoded protein is CASAVGEDYGYTF.

CDR3 loop: CASSKTSGGDTQYF. In nucleotides, the CDR3 is TGTGCCAGCAGCAAGACTAGCGGGGGGGATACGCAGTATTTT. This chain uses TRBV9 with TRBJ2-3, with TRBD2 matching over 13 bases. This CDR3 spans 14 amino acids. The ends lost 4 bases at V and 6 bases at J; junction bases unmatched: 2. Germline V gene data show CDR1 as SGDLS and CDR2 as YYNGEE.

The chain combines TRBV19 with TRBJ1-1, with D hard to call. V was trimmed by 6 bases and J by 0 bases, leaving 5 bases between them. The CDR3 length is 12 residues. CDR1 is LNHDA, CDR2 SQIVND, per germline (reference sequence). CDR3 in amino acids: CASRFMNTEAFF. The DNA for the CDR3 is TGTGCCAGTAGATTCATGAACACTGAAGCTTTCTTT. The whole variable domain, filled in from reference TRBV19 and TRBJ1-1, reads DGGITQSPKYLFRKEGQNVTLSCEQNLNHDAMYWYRQDPGQGLRLIYYSQIVNDFQKGDIAEGYSVSREKKESFPLTVTSAQKNPTAFYLCASRFMNTEAFFGQGTRLTVV.

The J gene is TRBJ1-5, the V gene TRBV18; D uncertain. The V end lost 3 bases, the J end lost 8 bases, and 17 bases lay between the germline ends. The germline gives CDR1 KGHSH, CDR2 LQKENI. The CDR3 runs to 15 residues. CDR3 residues: CASSPLRREEEPQHF. For the CDR3, the DNA is TGTGCCAGCTCACCTCTCCGCCGGGAGGAGGAGCCCCAGCATTTT. The full variable domain, in which reference TRBV18 and TRBJ1-5 provide the parts outside the CDR3, is NAGVMQNPRHLVRRRGQEARLRCSPMKGHSHVYWYRQLPEEGLKFMVYLQKENIIDESGMPKERFSAEFPKEGPSILRIQQVVRGDSAAYFCASSPLRREEEPQHFGDGTRLSIL.

A few counts support this clone. The genes are TRBV5-4 and TRBJ1-1; no reliable D call. Per germline, CDR1 SGHNT and CDR2 YYREEE (reference sequence). The CDR3 has 13 residues. The germline V and J ends were trimmed by 5 bases and 5 bases, with 13 bases remaining between them. The CDR3 nucleotides are TGTGCCAGCAGTCTAACGTTGGAAACTGAAGCTTTCTTT. Its translation: CASSLTLETEAFF.

As DNA, the CDR3 is TGTGCCAGCACGGGACTCACGGGGGAAAAACTGTTTTTT. It specifies CASTGLTGEKLFF. V usage is TRBV2 and J usage is TRBJ1-4, with D possibly TRBD1 on 5 matching bases. Trimming removed 7 bases from V and 8 bases from J, with 14 bases in between. This CDR3 is 13 amino acids long. The germline gives CDR1 SNHLY, CDR2 FYNNEI.

This clone was seen once. The chain links TRBV5-1 to TRBJ1-1; D may be TRBD1 (6 bases). This CDR3 has 14 amino acids. Trimming removed 2 bases at V and 3 bases at J, with 11 bases between. Germline V CDR1 and CDR2: SGHRS, YFSETQ. The CDR3 sequence is CASSFQGSDTEAFF. CDR3 nucleotide sequence: TGCGCCAGCAGCTTTCAGGGGTCGGACACTGAAGCTTTCTTT. Filled out from reference TRBV5-1 and TRBJ1-1, the complete variable domain reads KAGVTQTPRYLIKTRGQQVTLSCSPISGHRSVSWYQQTPGQGLQFLFEYFSETQRNKGNFPGRFSGRQFSNSRSEMNVSTLELGDSALYLCASSFQGSDTEAFFGQGTRLTVV.

V usage is TRBV2 and J usage is TRBJ2-5; D is tentatively TRBD1 or TRBD2 (5 bases each). The CDR3 runs to 14 residues. Trimming cost V 3 bases and J 6 bases, with 14 bases left between them. Looked up from germline, CDR1 is SNHLY and CDR2 is FYNNEI. Here the CDR3 reads CASSEGSGRKTQYF. The CDR3 bases are TGTGCCAGCAGTGAGGGATCGGGACGAAAGACCCAGTACTTC.

The J gene is TRBJ1-1, the V gene TRBV7-8; 12 bases map to TRBD1. The CDR3 is 16 residues long. V trimming: 2 bases; J trimming: 5 bases; junction bases outside the gene matches: 6. Germline loops: CDR1 SGHVS, CDR2 FQNEAQ. This CDR3 reads CASSLRDRGLGTEAFF. In DNA, the CDR3 is TGTGCCAGCAGCTTAAGGGACAGGGGGCTGGGGACTGAAGCTTTCTTT. Full variable domain (rest looked up from reference TRBV7-8 and TRBJ1-1): GAGVSQSPRYKVAKRGQDVALRCDPISGHVSLFWYQQALGQGPEFLTYFQNEAQLDKSGLPSDRFFAERPEGSVSTLKIQRTQQEDSAVYLCASSLRDRGLGTEAFFGQGTRLTVV.

CDR3 region: CASRAGNLDTEAFF. DNA of the CDR3: TGTGCCAGCAGAGCAGGGAATCTTGACACTGAAGCTTTCTTT. This chain connects TRBV25-1 to TRBJ1-1; possible D gene TRBD1, 5 bases. The CDR3 totals 14 residues. Trimming cost V 6 bases and J 3 bases, with 14 bases left between them. Germline CDR1 and CDR2: MGHDK and SYGVNS. The full variable domain, completed using reference TRBV25-1 and TRBJ1-1, is EADIYQTPRYLVIGTGKKITLECSQTMGHDKMYWYQQDPGMELHLIHYSYGVNSTEKGDLSSESTVSRIRTEHFPLTLESARPSHTSQYLCASRAGNLDTEAFFGQGTRLTVV.

This chain connects TRBV6-5 to TRBJ1-4; 8 nucleotides align to TRBD1. The CDR3 totals 13 residues. J gave up 5 bases and V 6 bases, and 2 bases lay outside the gene matches. Germline V lookup: CDR1 MNHEY, CDR2 SVGAGI. The chain's CDR3 is CASSRDRNEKLFF. The DNA of the CDR3 is TGTGCCAGCAGCCGGGACAGGAATGAAAAACTGTTTTTT.

The V gene is TRBV19, the J gene TRBJ2-6; 7 nucleotides match TRBD2. V dropped 8 bases and J dropped 4; count of bases not matched to a gene: 5. The CDR3 length is 14 residues. Germline V CDR1 and CDR2: LNHDA, SQIVND (reference sequence). The CDR3 DNA reads TGTGCCAGTGGGGGAGGGACCGGGGCCAACGTCCTGACTTTC. Its protein product is CASGGGTGANVLTF.

The CDR3 here is CASSSGTSGGADTQYF. The DNA for the CDR3 is TGTGCCAGCAGCTCCGGCACTAGCGGGGGGGCAGATACGCAGTATTTT. The rearrangement links TRBV9 to TRBJ2-3, with 13 bases matching TRBD2. The germline CDR1 and CDR2 sequences are SGDLS and YYNGEE. J was trimmed by 4 bases and V by 4 bases; bases with no gene match: 6. This CDR3 is 16 amino acids long.

The rearrangement links TRBV5-1 to TRBJ1-2; 9 bases agree with TRBD1. Germline V gives CDR1 SGHRS, CDR2 YFSETQ. There are 15 residues in the CDR3. Trimming at V came to 4 bases and at J to 2 bases, leaving 6 bases not matched to a gene. The CDR3 bases are TGCGCCAGCAGCCCCGGGACAGGGAAGAACTATGGCTACACCTTC. Residues: CASSPGTGKNYGYTF.